These T cell receptor beta chains were read from a single sample in a study of T cell responses to AZD1222 COVID-19 vaccine. Method: immunoSEQ multiplex PCR; TCRdb's copy keeps in-frame clones and lacks some. The sample shows 70,000 to 85,000 clones, roughly 80% of them seen only once. The input for sequencing was peripheral blood, taken 28 days after the second AZD1222 dose. The receptors were sampled from an adult who received the AZD1222 COVID-19 vaccine. The CDR3 runs from the conserved cysteine through the conserved F or W. Fields, in order: clone size, V gene, J gene, CDR3 protein. Clone size is not always given. Where it is, it says once, few, many or a class for expanded clones.

NA	TRBV5-4	TRBJ1-2	CASSLAGQGTYGYTF
NA	TRBV24-1	TRBJ2-3	CATSDAGTGDADTQYF
few	TRBV28	TRBJ1-5	CASSGPGATGRQPQHF
NA	TRBV9	TRBJ1-2	CASSANQGYTNYGYTF
NA	TRBV11-2	TRBJ2-7	CASSLTGGGSVIEQYF
few	TRBV9	TRBJ1-1	CASSFIVEGMNTEAFF
NA	TRBV29-1	TRBJ1-2	CSVRQGLGYTF
NA	TRBV6-5	TRBJ1-6	CASSFYGDDTNSPLHF
NA	TRBV5-4	TRBJ2-1	CASSLRGYNEQFF
NA	TRBV27	TRBJ1-6	CASSFAPGTTGTANNSPLHF
NA	TRBV5-1	TRBJ2-7	CASTADRGSYEQYF
NA	TRBV18	TRBJ2-1	CASSPQDRGNEQFF
NA	TRBV27	TRBJ1-5	CASSLSTGQPQHF